One T cell receptor (beta chain) is described in this entry. Researchers ran the assay at a deep level. Splitting of each subset's genomic DNA was done evenly across several immunoSEQ plates. Libraries were prepared by immunoSEQ multiplex PCR; TCRdb keeps only in-frame clonotypes and omits some of them. The sample carries about a million clones, 60% to 80% recorded once. This specimen comes from a study of shared clonotypes between healthy human individuals. For the study at large: Donor ages ranged 18 to 49 years: two women, a few men.

Trimming left V 4 bases short and J 8 bases short, with 9 bases between. The CDR3 is made up of 12 amino acids. The germline CDR1 and CDR2 sequences are LGHNA and YNFKEQ. The receptor was isolated from a man younger than 35 in good health. Some clones in this sample may be carry-over from other donors' samples. The sequencing sample was made of memory CD4+ T cells from PBMCs. Subset defined: CD45RA-negative fraction. The chain is built from TRBV4-2 and TRBJ2-1; D is undetermined. The chain's CDR3 is CASSLNRYEQFF. The CDR3 region has the DNA TGTGCCAGCAGCCTAAACCGGTATGAGCAGTTCTTC.